Presented here are 15 T cell receptor gamma chains from one specimen sequenced in a study of gamma delta lymphoproliferative disorders and STAT genes. The receptor sequences were amplified from genomic DNA of peripheral blood mononuclear cells. TCRdb repeated clone calling on the multiplex PCR reads with CATT. Among over a thousand gamma-chain clones listed, almost 10% were seen once. Source material: blood. These receptor sequences come from a human donor in good health.

In its sample, this clone ranks as large. The chain joins TRGV10 to TRGJ1 or TRGJ2. TCRdb supplies no J gene; here it was assigned by aligning the nucleotide sequence to germline. TRGV10 belongs to the ORF category, with a function that is uncertain. The J segment lost 8 bases and the V segment lost 8 bases, leaving 10 bases of the junction unmatched. The CDR3 has 12 amino acids. CDR3 in DNA: TGTGCTGCGTGGGATTATTTGGATAAGAAACTCTTT. Translation: CAAWDYLDKKLF.

Judged by abundance, this clone is medium-sized. The chain recombines TRGV3 with TRGJ1 or TRGJ2. TCRdb is silent on the J gene; assignment here came from matching the DNA to germline. The germline V gene has CDR1 VTNTFY and CDR2 YDVSTARD (reference sequence). The CDR3 consists of 14 residues. J was trimmed by 7 bases and V by 0 bases; bases with no gene match: 9. CDR3 residues: CATWDRPGGYKKLF. For the CDR3, the DNA is TGTGCCACCTGGGACAGGCCCGGAGGATATAAGAAACTCTTT.

This clone qualifies as medium-sized. This sequence joins TRGV3 and TRGJ1 or TRGJ2. TCRdb lists no J gene, so it was determined here by aligning the DNA to germline. Germline CDR1 is VTNTFY and CDR2 is YDVSTARD (reference sequence). This CDR3 has 14 amino acids. The trim removed 0 bases at V and 3 bases at J, leaving 5 bases unmatched. DNA of the CDR3: TGTGCCACCTGGGACAGGGAACGTTATTATAAGAAACTCTTT. The encoded protein is CATWDRERYYKKLF.

This clone qualifies as medium-sized. V and J are TRGV4 and TRGJ1 or TRGJ2. TCRdb lists no J gene, so it was determined here by aligning the DNA to germline. V shed 2 bases and J 5 bases; nucleotides not matched to a gene: 3. Germline CDR1 and CDR2: EGSTGY and YDSYTSSV. This CDR3 has 12 amino acids. The DNA for the CDR3 is TGTGCCACCTGGGATGTGGATTATAAGAAACTCTTT. Translation: CATWDVDYKKLF.

Turning to this clone: A far larger clone is one nucleotide away, so this likely arose from a read error. The same CDR3 is also encoded by other DNA sequences in this sample. V and J are TRGV10 and TRGJ1 or TRGJ2. As TCRdb names no J gene, one was assigned here on the basis of a DNA match to germline. TRGV10 is given ORF status, its function remaining uncertain. This CDR3 has 16 amino acids. CDR3 in DNA: TGCGCTGCGTGGGAGGCGGGGGGGAAACATTATTATAAGAAACTCTTT. Its translation: CAAWEAGGKHYYKKLF.

This clone rates as medium-sized (0.01 to 0.1%). The genes are TRGV4 and TRGJ1 or TRGJ2. TCRdb leaves out the J gene; it was filled in here by matching the DNA to germline. This CDR3 spans 12 amino acids. The trim removed 9 bases at V and 6 bases at J, leaving 11 bases unmatched. Germline V CDR1 and CDR2: EGSTGY, YDSYTSSV. CDR3 nucleotide sequence: TGTGCCACCGAAAAAAGGAGTTATAAGAAACTCTTT. Protein product: CATEKRSYKKLF.

This clone is labeled as medium-sized. The CDR3 sequence is CATWDIGYKKLF. The CDR3 nucleotides read TGTGCCACCTGGGATATAGGATATAAGAAACTCTTT. This chain uses TRGV8 with TRGJ1 or TRGJ2. The J gene was missing in TCRdb and was found by matching the end of the DNA to germline. Germline V gene data show CDR1 as VENAVY and CDR2 as YDSYNSRV. CDR3 size: 12 residues. V gave up 2 bases and J gave up 7 bases; unmatched junction bases: 5.

Judged by abundance, this clone is medium-sized. This chain uses TRGV2 with TRGJP1. Assignment of the J gene here rests on matching the DNA to germline, because TCRdb gives none. J lost 6 bases, V lost 4 bases, and 5 bases had no gene match. The CDR3 is 13 residues long. Germline CDR1 reads EGSNGY; CDR2 reads YDSYNSKV. The CDR3 DNA sequence: TGTGCCACCTGGGATAGATCTGGTTGGTTCAAGATATTT. Translating gives CATWDRSGWFKIF.

This clone is labeled medium-sized (0.01 to 0.1%). The chain employs TRGV9 and TRGJ1 or TRGJ2. Because TCRdb records no J gene, it was assigned here through a match of the DNA to germline. Germline CDR1 GITISATS, CDR2 ISYDGTV (reference sequence). With 11 bases clipped from V and 1 base from J, the junction kept 5 bases outside the gene matches. This CDR3 contains 11 residues. The chain's CDR3 is CASLNYYKKLF. CDR3 bases: TGTGCCTCCCTAAATTATTATAAGAAACTCTTT.

This clone is medium-sized (0.01 to 0.1%). The gene calls are TRGV2 and TRGJ1 or TRGJ2. No J segment appears in TCRdb, so it was assigned here by matching the sequence to germline. The junction had 10 bases not matched to a gene; V was cut back by 1 base and J by 10 bases. The CDR3 extends over 13 amino acids. Germline V gene lookup returns CDR1 EGSNGY and CDR2 YDSYNSKV. The CDR3 region is CATWDGPLGKKLF. The CDR3 DNA reads TGTGCCACCTGGGACGGCCCCCTGGGGAAGAAACTCTTT.

The genes are TRGV2 and TRGJ1 or TRGJ2. The J gene, missing from TCRdb, was assigned here through DNA to germline matching. Germline V CDR1 and CDR2: EGSNGY, YDSYNSKV. With 9 bases clipped from V and 6 bases from J, the junction kept 5 bases outside the gene matches. The CDR3 is 10 residues long. CDR3 nucleotide sequence: TGTGCCACCACCGGTTATAAGAAACTCTTT. Its translation is CATTGYKKLF.

By its share, this clone is large. The chain recombines TRGV11 with TRGJ1 or TRGJ2. No J gene was available from TCRdb, and it was assigned here by a germline match of the DNA. TRGV11 is filed as an ORF, its function uncertain. J lost 4 bases, V lost 2 bases, and 11 bases had no gene match. The length of the CDR3 is 16 residues. CDR3 nucleotides: TGTGCCTGCTGGATTAGGCCCACCGAGGAGTATTATAAGAAACTCTTT. This codes for CACWIRPTEEYYKKLF.

Within the sample, this clone is medium-sized. CDR3 sequence: CATWESENYKKLF. The CDR3 nucleotides read TGTGCCACCTGGGAAAGCGAGAATTATAAGAAACTCTTT. The chain couples TRGV8 to TRGJ1 or TRGJ2. TCRdb is silent on the J gene; assignment here came from matching the DNA to germline. Per germline, CDR1 VENAVY and CDR2 YDSYNSRV. The CDR3 is 13 amino acids. After removal of 4 bases from V and 5 bases from J, the junction contained 8 bases not matched to a gene.

By sample fraction, this clone is medium-sized. CDR3 in amino acids: CAAWGCEKLF. The CDR3 region has the DNA TGTGCTGCGTGGGGTTGTGAGAAACTCTTT. The genes are TRGV10 and TRGJ1 or TRGJ2. The J gene, absent from TCRdb, was called here by matching the DNA to germline. TRGV10 qualifies as an ORF whose function is uncertain. V trimming: 8 bases; J trimming: 11 bases; junction bases outside the gene matches: 7. The CDR3 is 10 residues long.

This clone is labeled as medium-sized (0.01 to 0.1%). The V and J genes are TRGV8 and TRGJ1 or TRGJ2. The J gene, not given by TCRdb, was assigned here from a germline match of the nucleotide sequence. Germline trimming cut 2 bases from V and 5 bases from J; bases unmatched to any gene: 6. Germline CDR1 and CDR2: VENAVY and YDSYNSRV. This CDR3 region has 13 residues. The CDR3 coding sequence is TGTGCCACCTGGGATATTCCCAATTATAAGAAACTCTTT. This encodes CATWDIPNYKKLF.